This TCR beta chain was captured by sequencing in a study of early T cells in non-severe SARS-CoV-2 infection. This clonotype appeared a few times. Unique molecular identifier tags were affixed to discrete cDNA molecules. TCRdb redid the calling of the 5' RACE reads with MiXCR, one entry per CDR3 protein. This table holds more than 85,000 distinct CDR3 sequences, roughly 12% found once. Between the trimmed V and J ends, which lost 1 base and 7 bases, there was a span of 7 bases. CDR3 length: 12 amino acids. CDR1 and CDR2 from the germline V gene are MNHEY and SVGEGT. Material: whole blood, obtained at baseline. This receptor was taken from an adult who was a healthcare worker with PCR-confirmed SARS-CoV-2 infection or an uninfected control (not recorded which). This chain uses TRBV6-2 or TRBV6-3 with TRBJ1-1; D remains ambiguous. In nucleotides, the CDR3 is TGTGCCAGCAGTTACTTTGCGAGTGAAGCTTTCTTT. This translates into CASSYFASEAFF.